This passage covers 17 T cell receptor beta chains from one sample sequenced in a study of graft-versus-host responses after intestinal transplantation. Assay used: immunoSEQ multiplex PCR; TCRdb lists only in-frame clones, some missing. The sample contains roughly 5,000 clones, roughly a quarter of which appear only once. Approximately 200,000 CFSE-labeled responder cells were plated with approximately 200,000 irradiated, violet-dye-labeled stimulator cells. This specimen was alloreactive CD8+ T cells from a mixed lymphocyte reaction culture, taken before intestinal transplant. Sample subset: CFSE-low proliferating T cells sorted from approximately 6-day pre-transplant mixed lymphocyte reaction (GvH or HvG direction). The source is a human patient who received an intestinal transplant.

The gene calls are TRBV5-6 and TRBJ2-1; 12 bases line up with TRBD1. This CDR3 contains 18 residues. Germline lookup yields CDR1 SGHDT and CDR2 YYEEEE. Trimming at V came to 4 bases and at J to 7 bases, leaving 15 bases not matched to a gene. The CDR3 loop reads CASSQGLMGTGGFNEQFF. The CDR3 nucleotides read TGTGCCAGCAGCCAGGGCTTAATGGGGACAGGGGGCTTTAATGAGCAGTTCTTC.

V gene TRBV4-3 combines with J gene TRBJ2-7; 9 bases line up with TRBD1. Germline lookup yields CDR1 LGHNA and CDR2 YSLEER. This CDR3 is 14 amino acids long. V was pared by 5 bases and J by 3 bases, with 5 bases of the junction left unmatched. CDR3 nucleotide sequence: TGCGCCAGCAGCTTGGGACAGGGAGTCTACGAGCAGTACTTC. It translates to CASSLGQGVYEQYF.

The rearrangement links TRBV6-6 to TRBJ2-3; D may be TRBD2 (5 bases). Germline loops: CDR1 MNHNY, CDR2 SVGAGI (reference sequence). There are 14 residues in the CDR3. V was clipped by 2 bases and J by 5 bases, with 11 bases between them. DNA of the CDR3: TGTGCCAGCAGTTACGTTGGAGGTCAAGATACGCAGTATTTT. Encoded protein: CASSYVGGQDTQYF.

Comments on this clone: An end of the junction differs from the germline gene, which may be a read error. The V and J genes are TRBV6-5 and TRBJ1-2, with TRBD1 as a possible D gene (6 bases). CDR3 length equals 13 residues. Germline CDR1 is MNHEY and CDR2 is SVGAGI. This chain's CDR3 is CARSYGGAGGYTF. CDR3 DNA sequence: TGTGCCCGCAGTTACGGGGGGGCGGGTGGCTACACCTTC.

This clone qualifies as medium-sized. The chain uses TRBV7-6 and TRBJ1-3; D may be TRBD1 (5 bases). The ends were cut back, 3 bases at V and 8 bases at J, with 11 bases in the middle. Germline lookup yields CDR1 SGHVS and CDR2 FNYEAQ. CDR3 length equals 13 residues. DNA for the CDR3: TGTGCCAGCAGCTTGTACGCGGGGGACACCATATATTTT. As protein: CASSLYAGDTIYF.

By frequency in the sample, this clone is medium-sized. This sequence joins TRBV5-8 and TRBJ2-7; TRBD1 aligns across 9 bases. V lost 4 bases and J lost 5; bases outside the gene matches: 4. CDR3 length equals 13 residues. Germline CDR1 SGHTS, CDR2 YDEGEE. The CDR3 loop reads CASSLRDRDEQYF. CDR3 bases: TGTGCCAGCAGCCTCCGGGACAGGGACGAGCAGTACTTC. Based on the CDR3 plus reference TRBV5-8 and TRBJ2-7, the full variable domain is EAGVTQSPTHLIKTRGQQATLRCSPISGHTSVYWYQQALGLGLQFLLWYDEGEERNRGNFPPRFSGRQFPNYSSELNVNALELEDSALYLCASSLRDRDEQYFGPGTRLTVT.

V is TRBV6-5 and J is TRBJ2-7; perhaps D is TRBD1 or TRBD2 (5 bases each). Trimming took off 6 bases at V and 3 bases at J, with 12 bases between the two ends. This CDR3 has 13 residues. CDR1 is MNHEY and CDR2 is SVGAGI in the germline V gene. The CDR3 nucleotides are TGTGCCAGCAGCACCGGGACGGGCTACGAGCAGTACTTC. It is translated as CASSTGTGYEQYF.

The V and J genes are TRBV7-9 and TRBJ2-1, with 9 bases matching TRBD1. The V gene end was trimmed by 2 bases and the J gene end by 8 bases; junction bases not matched to a gene: 1. CDR3 size: 13 residues. Germline V CDR1 and CDR2: SEHNR, FQNEAQ (reference sequence). CDR3 DNA: TGTGCCAGCAGCTTAAACAGGGGGCATGAGCAGTTCTTC. Translating it yields CASSLNRGHEQFF.

This clone came up a few times. This chain links TRBV4-1 with TRBJ1-1; D is perhaps TRBD1 (6 bases). The CDR3 is 17 amino acids. The germline gives CDR1 MGHRA, CDR2 YSYEKL. The germline V and J ends were trimmed by 0 bases and 1 base, with 15 bases remaining between them. CDR3 sequence (DNA): TGCGCCAGCAGCCAAGATCTATGGGAAGGGGGGAACACTGAAGCTTTCTTT. Its translation is CASSQDLWEGGNTEAFF.

Here the CDR3 reads CASSYAGCGTEAFF. DNA for the CDR3: TGTGCCAGCAGTTACGCAGGGTGTGGAACTGAAGCTTTCTTT. The gene calls are TRBV6-5 and TRBJ1-1; maybe TRBD1 (5 bases). CDR1 and CDR2 (germline): MNHEY, SVGAGI. Trimming shortened V by 2 bases and J by 5 bases, and 12 bases separated the two germline ends. The CDR3 runs to 14 residues.

This clone turned up a few times. This chain links TRBV6-5 with TRBJ1-2; no firm D call. The CDR3 spans 14 residues. Germline CDR1 is MNHEY and CDR2 is SVGAGI. V was cut by 5 bases and J by 4 bases, with 14 bases left in between. For the CDR3, the DNA is TGTGCCAGCAGTGAACGCGGAGGGCCCTATGGCTACACCTTC. It translates to CASSERGGPYGYTF.

This clone was observed a few times. The gene calls are TRBV6-1 and TRBJ2-7; D gene ambiguous. The germline V gene has CDR1 MNHNS and CDR2 SASEGT. Trimming left V 8 bases short and J 3 bases short, with 11 bases between. The CDR3 runs 12 residues. CDR3 amino acids: CASRWWGYEQYF. The DNA of the CDR3 is TGTGCCAGCCGCTGGTGGGGCTACGAGCAGTACTTC.

The gene calls are TRBV5-5 and TRBJ2-2, with unresolved D. The CDR3 length is 13 residues. Trimming took off 2 bases at V and 6 bases at J, with 8 bases between the two ends. Germline lookup yields CDR1 SGHKS and CDR2 YYEKEE (reference sequence). The CDR3 protein is CASSFMGAGELFF. CDR3 sequence (DNA): TGTGCCAGCAGCTTTATGGGCGCCGGGGAGCTGTTTTTT.

The J gene is TRBJ2-7, the V gene TRBV5-6; D is unresolved. V lost 2 bases and J 2 bases, leaving 8 bases between the germline ends. Per germline, CDR1 SGHDT and CDR2 YYEEEE. The CDR3 covers 13 residues. CDR3 in amino acids: CASSFGRTYEQYF. The CDR3 nucleotides are TGTGCCAGCAGCTTTGGAAGGACCTACGAGCAGTACTTC. The complete variable domain, with remaining parts taken from reference TRBV5-6 and TRBJ2-7, reads DAGVTQSPTHLIKTRGQQVTLRCSPKSGHDTVSWYQQALGQGPQFIFQYYEEEERQRGNFPDRFSGHQFPNYSSELNVNALLLGDSALYLCASSFGRTYEQYFGPGTRLTVT.

This clone was found a few times. The rearrangement uses TRBV6-1 and TRBJ2-1; TRBD2 aligns across 11 bases. This CDR3 has 15 amino acids. V dropped 5 bases and J dropped 4; count of bases not matched to a gene: 4. In germline, CDR1 is MNHNS, CDR2 SASEGT. CDR3 bases: TGTGCCAGCAGTCCTCTAGCGGGAGGATACAATGAGCAGTTCTTC. This translates into CASSPLAGGYNEQFF.

The CDR3 nucleotides are TGTGCCAGCAGCTTAGGGACAGGGGTGGGGAATGAGCAGTTCTTC. Its protein product is CASSLGTGVGNEQFF. V is TRBV11-2 and J is TRBJ2-1, with 9 bases identical to TRBD1. Per germline, CDR1 SGHAT and CDR2 FQNNGV. V dropped 1 base and J dropped 7; count of bases not matched to a gene: 5. This CDR3 is 15 amino acids long.

This clone was observed a handful of times. The chain joins TRBV6-1 to TRBJ2-7; TRBD2 is a possible D gene (7 bases). The germline V gene encodes CDR1 MNHNS and CDR2 SASEGT. The CDR3 loop spans 13 amino acids. V lost 6 bases, J lost 2 bases, and 11 bases lay in between. The CDR3 DNA sequence: TGTGCCAGCAGCCCGGGGGGCACCTACGAGCAGTACTTC. Its protein is CASSPGGTYEQYF.